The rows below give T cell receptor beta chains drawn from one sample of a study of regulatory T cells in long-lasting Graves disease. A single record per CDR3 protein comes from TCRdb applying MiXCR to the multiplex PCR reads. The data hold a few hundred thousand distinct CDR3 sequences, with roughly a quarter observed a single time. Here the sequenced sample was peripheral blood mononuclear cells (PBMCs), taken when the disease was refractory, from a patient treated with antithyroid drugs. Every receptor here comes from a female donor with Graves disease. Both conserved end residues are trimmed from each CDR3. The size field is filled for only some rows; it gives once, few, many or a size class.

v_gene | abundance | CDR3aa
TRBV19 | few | ASSFREPNQPQH
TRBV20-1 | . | SASRDTDAYEQY
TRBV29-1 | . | SVGRGQGFTEAF
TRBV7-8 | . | ASSTRTGIIARGANVLT
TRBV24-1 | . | ATSDLGGNPALPNEQF
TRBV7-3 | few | ASSLTTLAGASGANVLT
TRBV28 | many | ASSFSGTGYYEQY
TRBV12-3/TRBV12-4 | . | ASSSTGSSCEQY
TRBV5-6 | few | ASSSTTATNEKLF
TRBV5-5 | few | ASTVFEEQY
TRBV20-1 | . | SARRGQPQH
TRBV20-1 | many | SAWDTYEQY
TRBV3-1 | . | ASSQVTGGVKAETQY
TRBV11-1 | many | ASSGDLSYEQY
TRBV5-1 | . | ASSIGTSGRAYSYNEQF
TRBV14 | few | ASSPRDFLNTGELF
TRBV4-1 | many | ASSQGTGFGGDQETQY
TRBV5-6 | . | ASSLVGRERYEQY
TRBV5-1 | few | ASSLGQGGSGANVLT
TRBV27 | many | ASSPSVGAQY
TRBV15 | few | ATSRPTGSGANVLT
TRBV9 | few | ASSVADRGEQY
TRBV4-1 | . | ASSQVAGNTGELF
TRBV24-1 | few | ATSDLQRSGVEETQY
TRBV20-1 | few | SARVLAGDLSNQPQH
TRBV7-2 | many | ASSLQQAAEQY
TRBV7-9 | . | ASSYEGRVYEQY
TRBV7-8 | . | ASSLALTGGGYA
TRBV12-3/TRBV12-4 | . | ASSSSGRDDDEQF
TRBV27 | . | ASSLNGVHANYGYT
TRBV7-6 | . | ASSLGSGTYSGNTIY
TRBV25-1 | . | ASYGQGGDEQF
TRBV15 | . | ATGRPNNEKLF
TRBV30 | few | AWSPLGGAEGYT
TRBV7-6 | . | ASSLVREGQGEQY
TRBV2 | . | ASSEPHQSTDTQY
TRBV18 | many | ASSPRPGKETQY
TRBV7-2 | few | ASSLGLAGGGQETQY
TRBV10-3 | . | AIRETGDNGYT
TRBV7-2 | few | ASSPRDRVSGTEAF
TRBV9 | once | ASRRTTTGADGYT